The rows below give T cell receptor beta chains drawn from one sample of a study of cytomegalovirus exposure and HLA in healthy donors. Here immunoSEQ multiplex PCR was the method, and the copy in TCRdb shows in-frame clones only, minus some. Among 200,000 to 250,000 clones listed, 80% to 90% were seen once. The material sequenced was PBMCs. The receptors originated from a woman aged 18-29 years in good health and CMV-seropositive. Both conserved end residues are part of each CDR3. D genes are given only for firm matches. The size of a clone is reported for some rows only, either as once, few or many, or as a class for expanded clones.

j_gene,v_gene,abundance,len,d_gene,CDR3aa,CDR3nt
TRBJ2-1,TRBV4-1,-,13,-,CASSPGGIPRRFF,TGCGCCAGCAGCCCAGGCGGGATCCCAAGGCGGTTCTTC
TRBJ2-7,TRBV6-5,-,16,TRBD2,CASSYSSAGGKDEQYF,TGTGCCAGCAGTTACTCGAGTGCGGGGGGCAAGGACGAGCAGTACTTC
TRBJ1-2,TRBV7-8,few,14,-,CASSLYLKPYGYTF,TGTGCCAGCAGCTTATACCTTAAGCCTTATGGCTACACCTTC
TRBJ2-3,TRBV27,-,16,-,CASSFVFGQGPDTQYF,TGTGCCAGCAGTTTTGTTTTCGGCCAGGGGCCAGATACGCAGTATTTT
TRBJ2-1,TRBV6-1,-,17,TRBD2,CASSGPSGSLGYNEQFF,TGTGCCAGCAGTGGGCCCAGCGGGAGCTTAGGGTACAATGAGCAGTTCTTC
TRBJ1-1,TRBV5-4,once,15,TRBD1,CASSLAQQGTTEAFF,TGTGCCAGCAGCCTAGCTCAACAGGGGACCACTGAAGCTTTCTTT
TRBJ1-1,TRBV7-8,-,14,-,CASSSHFLEIEAFF,TGTGCCAGCAGCTCACACTTTCTGGAGATTGAAGCTTTCTTT
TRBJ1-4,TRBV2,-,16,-,CASSALYRVANEKLFF,TGTGCCAGCAGTGCCCTCTACAGGGTGGCTAATGAAAAACTGTTTTTT
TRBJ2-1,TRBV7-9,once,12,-,CASSYTSNEQFF,TGTGCCAGCAGCTATACTAGCAATGAGCAGTTCTTC
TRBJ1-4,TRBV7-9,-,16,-,CASVGGQGATNEKLFF,TGTGCCAGCGTGGGGGGGCAAGGGGCAACTAATGAAAAACTGTTTTTT
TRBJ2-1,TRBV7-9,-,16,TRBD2,CASSLEGLAGYNEQFF,TGTGCCAGCAGCTTAGAGGGGCTAGCGGGTTACAATGAGCAGTTCTTC
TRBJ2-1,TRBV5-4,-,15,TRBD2,CASSISGRAYNEQFF,TGTGCCAGCAGTATTAGCGGGAGGGCCTACAATGAGCAGTTCTTC
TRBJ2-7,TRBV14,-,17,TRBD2,CASSRRLAGESHYEQYF,TGTGCCAGCAGCCGGCGACTAGCGGGAGAATCCCACTACGAGCAGTACTTC
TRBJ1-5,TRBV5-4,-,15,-,CASTHLGRNNQPQHF,TGTGCCAGCACCCACTTAGGGAGGAACAATCAGCCCCAGCATTTT